This paragraph reports one TCR beta chain. Its antigen is still unknown. Base-call qualities are not available, and no considerably larger clone is one nucleotide away. V is pared back by 1 base and J by 4 bases, with 14 bases lying between the germline termini. Measured from the cysteine to the phenylalanine, the CDR3 is 16 residues long. The sequence is cut down to CDR3 DNA, 48 bases in frame from base 1. Taken from the germline V gene, the CDR1 and CDR2 loops are MGHRA and YSYEKL. The CDR3 regions of human TCRbeta chains were analyzed by immunosequencing. In the paper's pipeline: TCRs in the repertoires were compared against a reference library of SARS-CoV-2-specific TCRs that had been generated with the MIRA antigen-specificity platform. Breadth was defined as the fraction of unique TCRs that were SARS-CoV-2-associated, and depth was defined as the fraction of total T cells that were SARS-CoV-2-associated. Using the MIRA data, each spike-specific TCR was assigned both to the spike region to which the TCR was reactive and to a CD4 or CD8 class. Log10-transformed breadth and depth values were compared by one-way ANOVA with Sidak's multiple comparisons tests. TCRdb holds this immuneACCESS table with in-frame rearrangements only. Some clones are missing; in checked studies, unresolved V genes explain under half, and the rest has no known cause. D and trimming come from the DNA, and the V and J calls and clone size come from that table. The sample table holds under 150,000 clones, of which roughly 90% were seen once. The ten largest clonotypes hold 6.5% to 8.5% of the sample.

These data are taken from a study of T cell responses to AZD1222 COVID-19 vaccine (dated by TCRdb to the early 2020s). For the wider study: AZD1222 recipients given second doses at about 4 weeks or at about 12 weeks were pooled, since spike-specific TCR depth and breadth were not found to differ between the two schedules. TCR sequencing was performed for roughly 240 trial participants, of whom some 200 were given two doses of AZD1222 and about 25 were given two doses of MenACWY control vaccine. Enrollment into the trials was organized by age into subgroups of 18-55, 56-69 and 70-plus years, and those subgroups contained approximately 160, 26 and 62 TCR-sequenced participants, respectively. Broader findings and caveats from the paper: Because no samples from the day 14 peak response were available, repertoires could be characterized only after the peak T cell response. A significant rise in spike-specific TCR breadth and depth was observed after two AZD1222 doses relative to day 0 and relative to MenACWY recipients. The vaccine-associated CD4 TCRs covered the entire spike protein, and the dominant responses fell in regions 160-218 and 743-854. Most participants were white British and females outnumbered males, and the authors suggested that clonal diversity may have been underestimated. Conclusions about previously exposed vaccinees were limited because only six or seven AZD1222 recipients were SARS-CoV-2 seropositive at baseline. Reportedly, almost half of the unique spike-specific TCRs recognized epitopes lying outside the regions that are mutated in the B.1.351 and B.1.1.7 variants. The 56-69-year group was small, and its depth increase did not reach significance, likely because of low power.

The time point label, as the study defines it: baseline before first vaccination. Vaccinee samples came from UK trials COV001 and COV002, including a single-blind randomized controlled phase 2/3 trial of AZD1222 (ChAdOx1 nCoV-19) in healthy adults. For TCRbeta chain sequencing, PBMC samples from trial participants were taken at day 0 and at day 28 after the second dose. Sequenced here: peripheral blood, sampled on day 0 of AZD1222 vaccination. This sequence uses TRBV4-1 and TRBJ1-5, with the identity of the D gene unclear. The receptor comes from an adult in good health. The DNA sequence is TGCGCCAGCAGCCAAGCCCCCAGCTTAGTAAATCAGCCCCAGCATTTT. Its coded protein is CASSQAPSLVNQPQHF.